This TCR beta chain stems from a study of T cell repertoires in cytomegalovirus infection. Study in general: Public TCR beta signatures were indicative of both CMV infection and a matching HLA type. The study, taken as a whole, reports: CMV-specific HLA-C-restricted TCR beta clonotypes dominated the ex vivo response.

TCRdb re-called the reads with MiXCR, one entry per CDR3 protein. The repertoire holds about 900,000 distinct CDR3 sequences, around 30% seen once, with around 15% in the top ten. Germline V gene sequence: CDR1 MNHEY, CDR2 SMNVEV (reference sequence). V was clipped by 4 bases and J by 2 bases, with 4 bases between them. The CDR3 contains 12 residues. Points on this clonotype: Its antigen is not identified.

The sample in question was cultured CD8+ T cells from PBMCs, obtained from culture after CMV antigen stimulation. The source of this sequence is a human donor in good health (CMV status not recorded). Some clones in this sample may be carry-over from other donors' samples. The chain links TRBV27 to TRBJ2-3; D gene uncertain. The CDR3 here is CASSSPTDTQYF. CDR3 sequence (DNA): TGTGCCAGCAGTTCACCCACAGATACGCAGTATTTT.